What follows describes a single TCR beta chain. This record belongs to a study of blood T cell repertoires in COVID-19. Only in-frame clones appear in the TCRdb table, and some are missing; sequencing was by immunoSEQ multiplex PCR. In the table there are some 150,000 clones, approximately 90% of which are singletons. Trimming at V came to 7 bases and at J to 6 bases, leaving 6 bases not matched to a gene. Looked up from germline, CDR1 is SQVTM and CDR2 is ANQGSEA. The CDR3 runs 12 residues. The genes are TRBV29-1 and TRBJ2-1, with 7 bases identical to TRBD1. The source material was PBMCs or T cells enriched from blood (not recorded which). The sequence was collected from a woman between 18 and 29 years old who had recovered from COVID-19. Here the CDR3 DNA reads TGCAGCGCGCGGACAGGTGTCAATGAGCAGTTCTTC. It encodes CSARTGVNEQFF.